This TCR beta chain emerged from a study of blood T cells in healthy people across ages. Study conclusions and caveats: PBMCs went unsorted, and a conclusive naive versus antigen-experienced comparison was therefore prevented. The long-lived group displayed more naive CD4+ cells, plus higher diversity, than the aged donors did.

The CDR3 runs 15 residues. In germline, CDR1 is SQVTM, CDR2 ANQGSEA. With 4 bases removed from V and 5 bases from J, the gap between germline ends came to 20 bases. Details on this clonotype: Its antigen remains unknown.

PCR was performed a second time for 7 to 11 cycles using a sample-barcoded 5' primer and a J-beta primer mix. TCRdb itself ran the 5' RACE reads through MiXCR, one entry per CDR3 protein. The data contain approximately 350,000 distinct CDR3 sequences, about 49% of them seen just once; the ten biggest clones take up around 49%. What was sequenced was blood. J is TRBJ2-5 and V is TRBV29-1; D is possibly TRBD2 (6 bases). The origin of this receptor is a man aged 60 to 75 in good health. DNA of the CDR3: TGCAGCGTTGCCCTCGGGCCTCGGGCGGGGGAGACCCAGTACTTC. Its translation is CSVALGPRAGETQYF.